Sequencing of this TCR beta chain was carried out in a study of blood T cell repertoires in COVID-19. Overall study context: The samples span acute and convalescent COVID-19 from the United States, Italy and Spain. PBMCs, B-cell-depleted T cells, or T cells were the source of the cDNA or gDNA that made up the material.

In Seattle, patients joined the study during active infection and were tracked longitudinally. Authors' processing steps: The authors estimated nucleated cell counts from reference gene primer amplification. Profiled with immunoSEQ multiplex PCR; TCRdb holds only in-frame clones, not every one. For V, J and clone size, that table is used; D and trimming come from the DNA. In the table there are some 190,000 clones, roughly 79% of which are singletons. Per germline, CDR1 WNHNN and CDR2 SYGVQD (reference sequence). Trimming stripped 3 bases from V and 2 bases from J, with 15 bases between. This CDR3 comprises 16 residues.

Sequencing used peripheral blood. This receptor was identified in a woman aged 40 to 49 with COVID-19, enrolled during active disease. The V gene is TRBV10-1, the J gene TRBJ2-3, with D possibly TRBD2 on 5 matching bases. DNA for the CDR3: TGCGCCAGCAGTGAACCGGGCGGGTCCGACACAGATACGCAGTATTTT. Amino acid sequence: CASSEPGGSDTDTQYF.